Sequencing of this TCR beta chain was carried out in a study of identical twins. This clonotype was seen more than once but under ten times. After removal of 1 base from V and 0 bases from J, the junction contained 3 bases not matched to a gene. Per germline, CDR1 MNHEY and CDR2 SVGAGI. This CDR3 has 16 residues. TCRdb analysed the 5' RACE reads with MiXCR anew, one entry per CDR3 protein. The sample records some 690,000 distinct CDR3 sequences, around 20% being singletons. This sample was also put to use in a study of T cells expressing NK-cell markers.

This chain joins TRBV6-5 and TRBJ2-3, with 8 bases identical to TRBD2. This receptor was obtained from a woman between 18 and 29 years old in good health. The sequencing input was PBMCs. CDR3: CASSYWAGGSTDTQYF. For the CDR3, the DNA is TGTGCCAGCAGTTACTGGGCGGGGGGAAGCACAGATACGCAGTATTTT.